This T cell receptor (beta chain) originates from a study of molecular identifiers for immune sequencing clone quantification. Overall study: Split five ways in replicates, RNA from approximately 20,000 or 98,000 naive CD8 cells had four portions sequenced. Study-level points and caveats: The share of molecules held by clones above 20 RNA copies was over 98% in effector cells and under 1% in naive cells.

Regarding this clonotype: Its antigen is not identified. This clone may be a read error of a much larger clone one base away.

As CD8+CD4-CCR7+CD45RA+ cells, naive CD8 T cells were sorted. The bulk TCR libraries were made with methods described before and with listed TCR primers. TCRdb processed the PCR reads anew with MiXCR; each CDR3 protein has one entry. Among more than 550,000 distinct CDR3 sequences listed, 25% were seen once. In germline, CDR1 is LGHNT, CDR2 FRNRAP. The CDR3 spans 11 residues. The sequence derives from a human donor in good health. Some libraries in this study had Jurkat cell RNA spiked in. The sequencing input was naive CD8+ T cells from blood, with Jurkat cell RNA spiked in. As for subset: FACS-sorted CD8+CD4-CCR7+CD45RA+ naive T cells. This chain links TRBV12-5 with TRBJ2-3, with D uncertain. The CDR3 here is CASVLVYTQYF. In DNA, the CDR3 is TGTGCTAGTGTTTTGGTCTATACGCAGTATTTT.